The 14 T cell receptor beta chains presented below share a single source sample, sequenced in a study of PD-L1 blockade in urothelial cancer. Only in-frame clones appear in the TCRdb table, and some are missing; sequencing was by immunoSEQ multiplex PCR. There are fewer than 45,000 clones in the sample; 65% to 90% occur only once, and about 6.8% lies in the top ten. As to time point: pretreatment peripheral blood. Here the sequenced sample was PBMCs, taken around atezolizumab (anti-PD-L1) treatment. The receptors stem from a man between 60 and 70 years old with urothelial cancer.

The V and J genes are TRBV11-2 and TRBJ2-5; 9 positions match TRBD1. The germline V gene encodes CDR1 SGHAT and CDR2 FQNNGV. V shed 5 bases, J shed 5 bases, and the junction held 6 bases outside the gene matches. This CDR3 has 14 amino acids. Here the CDR3 DNA reads TGTGCCAGCAGCCACACAGGGGGCCAGGAGACCCAGTACTTC. Amino acid sequence: CASSHTGGQETQYF.

The V gene is TRBV2, the J gene TRBJ1-1, with D perhaps TRBD1 (6 bases). Trimming left V 7 bases short and J 1 base short, with 10 bases between. CDR3 size: 13 residues. CDR1 and CDR2 (germline): SNHLY, FYNNEI. The chain's CDR3 is CASTPTGNTEAFF. In DNA form, the CDR3 reads TGTGCCAGCACCCCGACAGGGAACACTGAAGCTTTCTTT.

The chain combines TRBV5-6 with TRBJ2-7; 8 positions match TRBD1. CDR1 and CDR2 from the germline V gene are SGHDT and YYEEEE. V was clipped by 4 bases and J by 2 bases; unmatched bases: 5. The CDR3 loop spans 14 amino acids. CDR3 protein: CASSKTGVAYEQYF. In DNA form, the CDR3 reads TGTGCCAGCAGCAAGACAGGGGTGGCCTACGAGCAGTACTTC.

This clone was recorded once. The chain employs TRBV5-4 and TRBJ2-7; a possible D gene is TRBD1 (6 bases). Germline values: CDR1 SGHNT, CDR2 YYREEE (reference sequence). Trimming cost V 4 bases and J 3 bases, with 14 bases left between them. The CDR3 consists of 14 residues. Here the CDR3 reads CASSPGQGSYEQYF. DNA of the CDR3: TGTGCCAGCAGCCCGGGACAAGGGAGCTACGAGCAGTACTTC.

This clone was detected a few times. This chain uses TRBV5-4 with TRBJ1-1, with no clear D. Germline lookup yields CDR1 SGHNT and CDR2 YYREEE (reference sequence). The CDR3 covers 14 residues. Trimming took 1 base from V and 1 from J, leaving 8 bases between them. The CDR3 nucleotides read TGTGCCAGCAGCTTGCGGGCGGGGAACACTGAAGCTTTCTTT. It specifies CASSLRAGNTEAFF.

V and J are TRBV7-6 and TRBJ2-1, with TRBD2 as a possible D gene (7 bases). Trimming removed 1 base at V and 9 bases at J, with 13 bases between. Germline assignment: CDR1 SGHVS and CDR2 FNYEAQ. The length of the CDR3 is 14 residues. DNA of the CDR3: TGTGCCAGCAGCTTAGAGGGGGGGCGAGGTGAGCAGTTCTTC. Its protein is CASSLEGGRGEQFF.

This clone appeared a few times. DNA of the CDR3: TGTGCCAGCAGTGGGGCCGACGAGCAGTACTTC. It encodes CASSGADEQYF. The chain is built from TRBV28 and TRBJ2-7; TRBD1 might be the D (5 bases). The V end lost 5 bases, the J end lost 5 bases, and 7 bases lay between the germline ends. The CDR3 is 11 residues long. Germline V lookup: CDR1 MDHEN, CDR2 SYDVKM.

The rearrangement links TRBV4-2 to TRBJ2-1; 9 bases fit TRBD2. The V and J ends lost 4 bases and 0 bases, in that order; junction bases with no gene match: 10. The CDR3 runs 18 residues. Germline CDR1 and CDR2: LGHNA and YNFKEQ. This CDR3 reads CASSPTRGGGFSYNEQFF. The CDR3 nucleotides read TGTGCCAGCAGCCCCACGCGGGGGGGCGGCTTCTCCTACAATGAGCAGTTCTTC.

The chain couples TRBV27 to TRBJ2-7, with 10 bases lining up with TRBD1. This CDR3 spans 13 amino acids. The germline V gene encodes CDR1 MNHEY and CDR2 SMNVEV (reference sequence). V trimming: 3 bases; J trimming: 6 bases; junction bases outside the gene matches: 2. The CDR3 DNA sequence: TGTGCCAGCAGTTTCGACAGGGGGCGCGAGCAGTACTTC. It specifies CASSFDRGREQYF.

The chain recombines TRBV5-4 with TRBJ2-2; the D is unclear. Trimming pared 2 bases from V and 3 bases from J, leaving 8 bases between. This CDR3 spans 14 amino acids. Germline assignment: CDR1 SGHNT and CDR2 YYREEE (reference sequence). CDR3: CASSFSSDTGELFF. The CDR3 coding sequence is TGTGCCAGCAGCTTTTCGAGCGACACCGGGGAGCTGTTTTTT.

The CDR3 DNA sequence: TGTGCCAGCAGGGAACAGGGGAGCCGATACTATGGCTACACCTTC. Its protein is CASREQGSRYYGYTF. This chain connects TRBV6-5 to TRBJ1-2, with 7 nucleotides matching TRBD1. Looked up from germline, CDR1 is MNHEY and CDR2 is SVGAGI. CDR3 length equals 15 residues. V lost 6 bases, J lost 3 bases, and 10 bases stayed unmatched.

The rearrangement joins TRBV5-4 to TRBJ2-2, with a tentative D call TRBD2 (7 bases). With 2 bases removed from V and 4 bases from J, the gap between germline ends came to 18 bases. The CDR3 length is 17 residues. Germline V lookup: CDR1 SGHNT, CDR2 YYREEE (reference sequence). The CDR3 sequence: CASSLKDGGGLTGELFF. CDR3 nucleotides: TGTGCCAGCAGCTTAAAGGATGGGGGGGGCCTCACCGGGGAGCTGTTTTTT.

The chain is built from TRBV5-1 and TRBJ2-5; maybe TRBD1 (6 bases). Trimming stripped 2 bases from V and 5 bases from J, with 10 bases between. The CDR3 spans 13 residues. Looked up from germline, CDR1 is SGHRS and CDR2 is YFSETQ. The CDR3 sequence: CASSFRGYETQYF. CDR3 coding DNA: TGCGCCAGCAGCTTTAGGGGGTACGAGACCCAGTACTTC.

The chain links TRBV23-1 to TRBJ2-1, with a possible D match to TRBD1 (6 bases). TRBV23-1 is reported as an ORF; its role is uncertain. This CDR3 is built from 14 residues. V lost 3 bases and J 7 bases, leaving 13 bases between the germline ends. CDR3 nucleotide sequence: TGCGCCAGCAGTCAGCCGGGACATGAAAATGAGCAGTTCTTC. Translating gives CASSQPGHENEQFF.